A single sample gave rise to the 5 T cell receptor beta chains below, sequenced in a study of blood T cell repertoires in COVID-19. The method was immunoSEQ multiplex PCR; TCRdb's version includes in-frame clones alone and lacks a portion of them. Of around 79,000 clones listed, roughly 83% are singletons. The sequencing sample was made of peripheral blood. The receptors derive from a woman aged 55-69 years with acute or convalescent COVID-19.

V is TRBV5-6 and J is TRBJ2-3, with D possibly matching TRBD1 (5 bases). CDR1 and CDR2 (germline): SGHDT, YYEEEE. Between the trimmed V and J ends, which lost 2 bases and 6 bases, there was a span of 10 bases. The CDR3 has 13 amino acids. The CDR3 sequence: CASSFQGPDTQYF. CDR3 in DNA: TGTGCCAGCAGCTTTCAGGGTCCGGATACGCAGTATTTT. The full variable domain, with the rest looked up from reference TRBV5-6 and TRBJ2-3, is DAGVTQSPTHLIKTRGQQVTLRCSPKSGHDTVSWYQQALGQGPQFIFQYYEEEERQRGNFPDRFSGHQFPNYSSELNVNALLLGDSALYLCASSFQGPDTQYFGPGTRLTVL.

The J gene is TRBJ1-5, the V gene TRBV5-5; D call uncertain. The CDR3 is made up of 14 amino acids. Germline values: CDR1 SGHKS, CDR2 YYEKEE (reference sequence). The ends were cut back, 1 base at V and 0 bases at J, with 5 bases in the middle. In DNA, the CDR3 is TGTGCCAGCAGCTTGTTCAATAGCAATCAGCCCCAGCATTTT. It translates to CASSLFNSNQPQHF.

The table lists this clone with a count of one. CDR3 in DNA: TGTGCCAGTATCCCTCCTCCGGGACAGGGAACCAGCGGGGAGCAGCCCCAGCATTTT. Amino acids: CASIPPPGQGTSGEQPQHF. This rearrangement joins TRBV19 to TRBJ1-5; 9 bases agree with TRBD1. This CDR3 is 19 amino acids long. With V trimmed by 7 bases and J by 7 bases, 23 bases remained unmatched. Germline V lookup: CDR1 LNHDA, CDR2 SQIVND (reference sequence). The variable domain in full, with the rest retrieved from reference TRBV19 and TRBJ1-5, is DGGITQSPKYLFRKEGQNVTLSCEQNLNHDAMYWYRQDPGQGLRLIYYSQIVNDFQKGDIAEGYSVSREKKESFPLTVTSAQKNPTAFYLCASIPPPGQGTSGEQPQHFGDGTRLSIL.

This chain joins TRBV5-1 and TRBJ1-4; 7 bases line up with TRBD1. The germline CDR1 and CDR2 sequences are SGHRS and YFSETQ. V was clipped by 4 bases and J by 7 bases; unmatched bases: 4. This CDR3 has 13 amino acids. CDR3 DNA: TGCGCCAGCAGCGCCTCAGGGGGTGAAAAACTGTTTTTT. This translates into CASSASGGEKLFF.

This clone has more than one count but fewer than ten. The chain carries TRBV20-1 and TRBJ2-7; 8 bases line up with TRBD1. Trimming took 3 bases from V and 0 from J; bases not matched to a gene: 1. Per the germline V gene, CDR1 is DFQATT and CDR2 is SNEGSKA (reference sequence). CDR3 length: 13 residues. CDR3 sequence reads: CSASTGGSYEQYF. In nucleotides, the CDR3 is TGCAGTGCTAGTACAGGGGGCTCCTACGAGCAGTACTTC.